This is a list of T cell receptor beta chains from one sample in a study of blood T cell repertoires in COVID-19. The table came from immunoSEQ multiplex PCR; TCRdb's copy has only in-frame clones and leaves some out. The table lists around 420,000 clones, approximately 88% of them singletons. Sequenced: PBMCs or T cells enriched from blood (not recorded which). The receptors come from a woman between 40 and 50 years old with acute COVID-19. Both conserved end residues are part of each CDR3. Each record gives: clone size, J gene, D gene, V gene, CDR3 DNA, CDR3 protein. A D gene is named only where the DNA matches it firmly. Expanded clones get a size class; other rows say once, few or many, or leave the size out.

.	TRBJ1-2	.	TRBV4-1	TGCGCCAGCAGCCGGGGCACAGGCGACTCGGGCTATGGCTACACCTTC	CASSRGTGDSGYGYTF
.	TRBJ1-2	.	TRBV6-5	TGTGCCAGCAGCGTTCCGGACAGTAACTATGGCTACACCTTC	CASSVPDSNYGYTF
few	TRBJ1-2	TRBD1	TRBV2	TGTGCCAGCAGAATAGACAGGGGGCGAGCTCACACCTTC	CASRIDRGRAHTF
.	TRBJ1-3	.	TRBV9	TGTGCCAGCAGCGTCGGCCGGGACAACTCTGGAAACACCATATATTTT	CASSVGRDNSGNTIYF
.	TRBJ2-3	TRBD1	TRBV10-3	TGTGCCATCAGTGAGAAGGTCCAGGGGGCTACGCAGTATTTT	CAISEKVQGATQYF
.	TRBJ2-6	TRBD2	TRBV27	TGTGCCAGCAGTTTAGGTCAGGTTGGGGGACTAGCGGGGGGGCCTGGGGCCAACGTCCTGACTTTC	CASSLGQVGGLAGGPGANVLTF
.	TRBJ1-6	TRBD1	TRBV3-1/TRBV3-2	TGTGCCAGCAGCCAAGTTGGGACAGATTACTATAATTCACCCCTCCACTTT	CASSQVGTDYYNSPLHF
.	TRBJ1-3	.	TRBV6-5	TGTGCCAGCAGCATAGACAGCGACTCTGGAAACACCATATATTTT	CASSIDSDSGNTIYF
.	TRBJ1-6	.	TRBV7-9	TGTGCCAGCGGGAGAGACGATTCACCCCTCCACTTT	CASGRDDSPLHF
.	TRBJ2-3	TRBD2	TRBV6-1	TGTGCCAGCAGTGTATCACTAGCGGGGGACACAGATACGCAGTATTTT	CASSVSLAGDTDTQYF
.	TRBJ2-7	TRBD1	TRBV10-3	TGTGCCATCAAAAGACAGGGGTCGGACGAGCAGTACTTC	CAIKRQGSDEQYF
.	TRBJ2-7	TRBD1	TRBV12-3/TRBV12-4	TGTGCCAGCCGCCGGGACAGGGATCTCGAGCAGTACTTC	CASRRDRDLEQYF
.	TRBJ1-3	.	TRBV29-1	TGCAGCGCAGGGAGGGATCCCTCTGGAAACACCATATATTTT	CSAGRDPSGNTIYF
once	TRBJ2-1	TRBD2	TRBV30	TGTGCCTGGAAACGGGGGGGGCATGAGCAGTTCTTC	CAWKRGGHEQFF
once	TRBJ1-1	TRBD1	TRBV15	TGTGCCACCAGCAGACACAGGGGCCTGAACACTGAAGCTTTCTTT	CATSRHRGLNTEAFF
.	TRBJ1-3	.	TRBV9	TGTGCCAGCAGCCGTCAGGGGAACTCTGGAAACACCATATATTTT	CASSRQGNSGNTIYF
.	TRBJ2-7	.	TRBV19	TGTGCCAGTAGTACTCCCGGTACGTCCTACGAGCAGTACTTC	CASSTPGTSYEQYF
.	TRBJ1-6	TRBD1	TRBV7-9	TGTGCCAGCAGATTCGGACAGGGTAATTCACCCCTCCACTTT	CASRFGQGNSPLHF
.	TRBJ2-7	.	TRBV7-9	TGTGCCAGCAGCGCGGGGACAGCCTACGAGCAGTACTTC	CASSAGTAYEQYF
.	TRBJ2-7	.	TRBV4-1	TGCGCCAGCAGCCAAGATCGGGGAACCTACGAGCAGTACTTC	CASSQDRGTYEQYF
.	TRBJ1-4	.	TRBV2	TGTGCCAGCACTTCGGGTGGAGAACTGTTTTTT	CASTSGGELFF
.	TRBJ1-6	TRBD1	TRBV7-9	TGTGCCAGCAGCTTGGACAGGGCCGATTCACCCCTCCACTTT	CASSLDRADSPLHF
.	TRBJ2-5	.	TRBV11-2	TGTGCCAGCAGCTTAGCTGCAGTAGAGACCCAGTACTTC	CASSLAAVETQYF
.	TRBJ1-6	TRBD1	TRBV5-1	TGCGCCAGCAGCTTGGTGTCCTCGGGACAGGGGTTTAATTCACCCCTCCACTTT	CASSLVSSGQGFNSPLHF
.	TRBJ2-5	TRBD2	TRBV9	TGTGCCAGCAGCCCCTCGGGACTAGCGGGGAGAGGGGAGACCCAGTACTTC	CASSPSGLAGRGETQYF
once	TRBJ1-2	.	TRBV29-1	TGCAGCGTTGAAGATCTAGAAGGGGCGGCCGGCTACACCTTC	CSVEDLEGAAGYTF
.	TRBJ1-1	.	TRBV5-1	TGCGCCAGCAGCTGGGGACAGAACACTGAAGCTTTCTTT	CASSWGQNTEAFF
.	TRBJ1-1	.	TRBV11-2	TGTGCCAGCAGCCTAAACACTGAAGCTTTCTTT	CASSLNTEAFF
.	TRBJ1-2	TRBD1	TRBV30	TGTGCCTGGAGGGCAGGGGGAAAAATTAACTATGGCTACACCTTC	CAWRAGGKINYGYTF
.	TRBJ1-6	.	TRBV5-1	TGCGCCAGCAGCCCAGGGGCTTCCCTCCACTTT	CASSPGASLHF
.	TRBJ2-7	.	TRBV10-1	TGCGCCAGCAGTGAGTTGCCCAGCGGCTACGAGCAGTACTTC	CASSELPSGYEQYF
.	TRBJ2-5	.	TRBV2	TGTGCCAGCAGTTGGGCGGGACGCCAAGAGACCCAGTACTTC	CASSWAGRQETQYF
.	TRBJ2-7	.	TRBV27	TGTGCCAGCAAAGGTAGCGAACTTTCCTACGAGCAGTACTTC	CASKGSELSYEQYF
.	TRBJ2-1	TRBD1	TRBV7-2	TGTGCCAGCAGCTCCGGGACAGGGTCCTACAATGAGCAGTTCTTC	CASSSGTGSYNEQFF
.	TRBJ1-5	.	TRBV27	TGTGCCAGCAGACCCTCGGCCGGGAATAGCAATCAGCCCCAGCATTTT	CASRPSAGNSNQPQHF
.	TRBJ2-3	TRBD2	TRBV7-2	TGTGCCAGCAGCTTAAGGTCACGAGCGGGGGGTGGGAGTACGCAGTATTTT	CASSLRSRAGGGSTQYF
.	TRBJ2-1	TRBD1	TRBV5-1	TGCGCCAGCAGCGGGACAGCCTCCTACAATGAGCAGTTCTTC	CASSGTASYNEQFF
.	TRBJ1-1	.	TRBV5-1	TGCGCCAGCAGCTTGGGGGGGCGGTTGAACACTGAAGCTTTCTTT	CASSLGGRLNTEAFF
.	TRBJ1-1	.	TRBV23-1	TGCGCCCTAATCCGTAACACTGAAGCTTTCTTT	CALIRNTEAFF
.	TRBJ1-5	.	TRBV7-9	TGTGCCAGCAGCACGGACAGCGCGAAGGATCAGCCCCAGCATTTT	CASSTDSAKDQPQHF